The present T cell receptor (beta chain) was sequenced within a study of cytomegalovirus exposure and HLA in healthy donors. Points from the study as a whole: Researchers reported that a few CMV-associated chains were confirmed in vitro as CMV antigen-specific.

Both 60 Vbeta primers and 13 Jbeta primers went into the PCR. Profiled with immunoSEQ multiplex PCR; TCRdb holds only in-frame clones, not every one. The table includes around 110,000 clones, more than 70% detected once. The table lists this clone with a few counts. The antigen remains unidentified. The CDR3 spans 15 residues. V was shortened by 0 bases and J by 2 bases, with 10 bases between the two germline ends. The germline V gene has CDR1 SGHDN and CDR2 FVKESK. Sequencing input: PBMCs. This sequence joins TRBV14 and TRBJ1-2; D not resolved. This clonotype originated in a man aged 25 to 40 in good health and CMV-seronegative. The CDR3 reads CASSQDRAINYGYTF. The CDR3 bases are TGTGCCAGCAGCCAAGATCGAGCGATAAACTATGGCTACACCTTC.